The 10 T cell receptor beta chains reported below all come from one sample, sequenced in a study of blood T cells in healthy people across ages. Then a second PCR, running roughly 7 to 11 cycles, was carried out with a sample-barcoded 5' primer and a J-beta primer mix. TCRdb fed the 5' RACE reads into MiXCR, producing one record per CDR3 protein. The sample carries around 970,000 distinct CDR3 sequences, roughly 50% recorded once. Sequences were obtained from blood. The receptors here all came from a woman aged 55-69 years in good health.

The chain combines TRBV20-1 with TRBJ2-2; no reliable D call. This CDR3 spans 13 amino acids. Between the trimmed V and J ends, which lost 3 bases and 2 bases, there was a span of 7 bases. The germline CDR1 and CDR2 sequences are DFQATT and SNEGSKA (reference sequence). The CDR3 DNA follows: TGCAGTGCTAGTGCCACCAACACCGGGGAGCTGTTTTTT. It encodes CSASATNTGELFF.

This clonotype was seen at least ten times. The chain uses TRBV7-6 and TRBJ2-3; the match to TRBD2 covers 13 bases. The V gene end was trimmed by 4 bases and the J gene end by 6 bases; junction bases not matched to a gene: 4. CDR3 length: 15 residues. Germline CDR1 SGHVS, CDR2 FNYEAQ. CDR3 loop: CASSSGLAGVDTQYF. The DNA of the CDR3 is TGTGCCAGCAGCTCCGGACTAGCGGGAGTGGATACGCAGTATTTT.

This clonotype appeared a few times. V is TRBV29-1 and J is TRBJ2-1, with D perhaps TRBD2 (5 bases). This CDR3 has 17 amino acids. V lost 1 base and J lost 0, with 16 bases in between. Germline V gene lookup returns CDR1 SQVTM and CDR2 ANQGSEA. The CDR3: CSVEARADAGSYNEQFF. As DNA, the CDR3 is TGCAGCGTTGAAGCCCGAGCGGACGCGGGCTCCTACAATGAGCAGTTCTTC.

The chain links TRBV4-1 to TRBJ2-7, with TRBD1 matching over 8 bases. With V trimmed by 1 base and J by 3 bases, 5 bases remained unmatched. The germline V gene has CDR1 MGHRA and CDR2 YSYEKL. The CDR3 spans 15 residues. CDR3: CASSQGQGQGYEQYF. The CDR3 nucleotides read TGCGCCAGCAGCCAAGGCCAAGGACAGGGCTACGAGCAGTACTTC.

The chain has TRBV20-1 and TRBJ2-1; D call uncertain. Trimming shortened V by 6 bases and J by 7 bases, and 7 bases separated the two germline ends. CDR1 DFQATT and CDR2 SNEGSKA come from the germline V gene (reference sequence). The CDR3 has 10 residues. CDR3 in DNA: TGCAGTGCACACCAGAATGAGCAGTTCTTC. This translates into CSAHQNEQFF.

This rearrangement joins TRBV4-1 to TRBJ2-2, with 8 bases fitting TRBD2. The CDR3 length is 16 residues. V lost 0 bases to trimming and J lost 4 bases; unmatched junction nucleotides: 4. Germline CDR1 and CDR2: MGHRA and YSYEKL. In DNA, the CDR3 is TGCGCCAGCAGCCAAGAAGCGGGAGATATCACCGGGGAGCTGTTTTTT. Translating gives CASSQEAGDITGELFF.

This chain joins TRBV12-3 or TRBV12-4 and TRBJ1-2; 7 bases map to TRBD1. This CDR3 contains 13 residues. J gave up 6 bases and V 6 bases, and 7 bases lay outside the gene matches. The CDR3, as DNA: TGTGCCAGCAGCCTGACAGGGAATGATGGCTACACCTTC. This translates into CASSLTGNDGYTF.

This clonotype was recorded only once. The chain couples TRBV28 to TRBJ2-7, with D perhaps given as TRBD1 or TRBD2 (8 bases each). Germline V gives CDR1 MDHEN, CDR2 SYDVKM. The CDR3 is 15 amino acids. Trimming pared 7 bases from V and 1 base from J, leaving 17 bases between. The CDR3 DNA sequence: TGTGCCAGCACCGGGAGGGGGACAGGATCCTACGAGCAGTACTTC. Protein sequence: CASTGRGTGSYEQYF.

This clonotype was detected only a few times. This chain joins TRBV4-1 and TRBJ2-5; no firm D call. Germline V gene data show CDR1 as MGHRA and CDR2 as YSYEKL. Trimming left V 4 bases short and J 4 bases short, with 10 bases between. There are 13 residues in the CDR3. CDR3 protein: CASSRSVSETQYF. The CDR3 DNA reads as TGCGCCAGCAGCCGGTCAGTTTCAGAGACCCAGTACTTC.

The J gene is TRBJ2-6, the V gene TRBV28; maybe TRBD2 (5 bases). The germline V and J ends were trimmed by 5 bases and 3 bases, with 20 bases remaining between them. CDR1 and CDR2 (germline): MDHEN, SYDVKM. The CDR3 extends over 18 amino acids. CDR3 region: CASSRAVPGFSGANVLTF. The CDR3, as DNA: TGTGCCAGCAGTAGGGCGGTACCGGGATTTAGTGGGGCCAACGTCCTGACTTTC.